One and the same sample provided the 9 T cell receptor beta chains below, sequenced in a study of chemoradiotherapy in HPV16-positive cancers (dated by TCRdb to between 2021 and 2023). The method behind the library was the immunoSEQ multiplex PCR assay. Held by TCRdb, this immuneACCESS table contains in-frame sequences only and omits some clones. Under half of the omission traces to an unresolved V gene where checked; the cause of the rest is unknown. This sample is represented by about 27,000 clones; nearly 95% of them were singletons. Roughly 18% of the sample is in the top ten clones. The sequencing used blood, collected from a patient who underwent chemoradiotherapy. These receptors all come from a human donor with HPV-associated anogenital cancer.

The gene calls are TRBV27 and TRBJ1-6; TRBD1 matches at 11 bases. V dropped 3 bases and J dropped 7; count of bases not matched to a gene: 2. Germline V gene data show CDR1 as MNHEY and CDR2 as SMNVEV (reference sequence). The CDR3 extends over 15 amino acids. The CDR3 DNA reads TGTGCCAGCAGTTTTGGGACAGGGGGAAATTCACCCCTCCACTTT. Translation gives CASSFGTGGNSPLHF.

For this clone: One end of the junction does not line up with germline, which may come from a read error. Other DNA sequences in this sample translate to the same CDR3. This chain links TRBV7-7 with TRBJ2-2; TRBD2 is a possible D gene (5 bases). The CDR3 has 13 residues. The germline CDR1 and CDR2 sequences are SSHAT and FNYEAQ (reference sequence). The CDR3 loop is CASSLDYTGELFF. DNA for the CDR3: TGTGCTAGCAGCCTGGACTACACCGGGGAGCTGTTTTTT. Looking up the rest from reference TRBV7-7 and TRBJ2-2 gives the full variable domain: GAGVSQSPRYKVTKRGQDVTLRCDPISSHATLYWYQQALGQGPEFLTYFNYEAQPDKSGLPSDRFSAERPEGSISTLTIQRTEQRDSAMYRCASSLDYTGELFFGEGSRLTVL.

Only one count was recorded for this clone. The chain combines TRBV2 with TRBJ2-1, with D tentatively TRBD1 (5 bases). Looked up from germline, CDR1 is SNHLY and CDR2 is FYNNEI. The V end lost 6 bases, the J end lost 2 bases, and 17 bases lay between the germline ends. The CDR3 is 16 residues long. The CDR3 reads CASSRRGGGPYNEQFF. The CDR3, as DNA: TGTGCCAGCAGCCGAAGGGGTGGCGGTCCCTACAATGAGCAGTTCTTC.

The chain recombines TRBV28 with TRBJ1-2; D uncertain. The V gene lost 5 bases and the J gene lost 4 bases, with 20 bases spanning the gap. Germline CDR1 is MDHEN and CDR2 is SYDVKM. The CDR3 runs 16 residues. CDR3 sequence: CASSAPPNPKGYGYTF. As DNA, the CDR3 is TGTGCCAGCAGTGCTCCCCCGAACCCAAAGGGCTATGGCTACACCTTC.

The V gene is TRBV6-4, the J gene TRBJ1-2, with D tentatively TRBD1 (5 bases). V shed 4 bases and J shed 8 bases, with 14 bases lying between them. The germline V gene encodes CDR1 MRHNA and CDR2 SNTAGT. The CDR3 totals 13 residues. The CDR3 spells CASSATAWQGYTF. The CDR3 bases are TGTGCCAGCAGTGCGACAGCCTGGCAGGGCTACACCTTC.

The CDR3 here is CASREHNSPLHF. The CDR3 bases are TGCGCCAGCAGAGAACATAATTCACCCCTCCACTTT. The J gene is TRBJ1-6, the V gene TRBV10-2; unclear D gene. Trimming removed 6 bases from V and 5 bases from J, with 5 bases in between. The CDR3 has 12 residues. Germline CDR1 reads WSHSY; CDR2 reads SAAADI.

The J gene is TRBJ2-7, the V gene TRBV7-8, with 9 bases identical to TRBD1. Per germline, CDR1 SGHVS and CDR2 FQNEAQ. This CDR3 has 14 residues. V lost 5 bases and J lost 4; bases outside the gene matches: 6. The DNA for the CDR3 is TGTGCCAGCAGCCCCGGGACAGGGATTTACGAGCAGTACTTC. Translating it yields CASSPGTGIYEQYF. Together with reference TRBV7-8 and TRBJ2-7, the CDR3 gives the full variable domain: GAGVSQSPRYKVAKRGQDVALRCDPISGHVSLFWYQQALGQGPEFLTYFQNEAQLDKSGLPSDRFFAERPEGSVSTLKIQRTQQEDSAVYLCASSPGTGIYEQYFGPGTRLTVT.

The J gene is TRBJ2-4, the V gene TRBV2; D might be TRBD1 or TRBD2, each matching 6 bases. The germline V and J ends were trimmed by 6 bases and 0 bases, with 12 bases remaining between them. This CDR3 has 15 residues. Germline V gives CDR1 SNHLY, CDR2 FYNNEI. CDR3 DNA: TGTGCCAGCAGCGGAGGGGGGAGAGCCAAAAACATTCAGTACTTC. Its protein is CASSGGGRAKNIQYF.

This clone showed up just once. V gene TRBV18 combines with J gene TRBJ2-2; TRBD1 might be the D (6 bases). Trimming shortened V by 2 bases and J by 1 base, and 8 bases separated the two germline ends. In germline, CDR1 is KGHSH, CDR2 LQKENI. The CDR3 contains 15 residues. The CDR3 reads CASSPKTGNTGELFF. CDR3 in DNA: TGTGCCAGCTCACCAAAGACAGGGAACACCGGGGAGCTGTTTTTT.